This passage covers 32 T cell receptor beta chains from one sample sequenced in a study of T cells after yellow fever vaccination. TCRdb passed the 5' RACE reads through MiXCR, listing each CDR3 protein once. Here the sample spans over 65,000 distinct CDR3 sequences, 10% to 15% being singletons. The sequencing here drew on CD8+ T cells not binding an NS4B(214-222) dextramer, sorted from PBMCs, taken roughly 20 days after the first yellow fever vaccination. These receptors were taken from a young man who received the YFV17D yellow fever vaccine.

The chain couples TRBV11-1 to TRBJ2-7, with 7 bases matching TRBD1. The trim removed 1 base at V and 0 bases at J, leaving 0 bases unmatched. The CDR3 is 14 residues long. Germline V gives CDR1 SGHAT, CDR2 FQDESV (reference sequence). CDR3 nucleotide sequence: TGTGCCAGCAGCTTAGGGGACAGCTCCTACGAGCAGTACGTC. Translating gives CASSLGDSSYEQYV.

This clonotype was detected a few times. The rearrangement uses TRBV20-1 and TRBJ1-5, with D perhaps matching TRBD1 (6 bases). Trimming stripped 0 bases from V and 2 bases from J, with 17 bases between. Germline-derived CDR1 and CDR2 are DFQATT and SNEGSKA (reference sequence). The CDR3 runs to 17 residues. This chain's CDR3 is CSARDYPGEVRNQPQHF. The CDR3 bases are TGCAGTGCTAGAGATTATCCAGGGGAAGTACGCAATCAGCCCCAGCATTTT.

Only a few counts were recorded for this clonotype. The rearrangement joins TRBV12-3 or TRBV12-4 to TRBJ2-2; maybe TRBD1 (6 bases). The CDR3 consists of 16 residues. The germline V and J ends were trimmed by 0 bases and 6 bases, with 14 bases remaining between them. CDR3 nucleotides: TGTGCCAGCAGTTTAGCTAGACAGGTTAATGCCGGGGAGCTGTTTTTT. Translating gives CASSLARQVNAGELFF.

The chain combines TRBV19 with TRBJ1-6; 8 bases align to TRBD1. From germline, CDR1 is LNHDA and CDR2 SQIVND (reference sequence). The V and J ends lost 7 bases and 9 bases, in that order; junction bases with no gene match: 8. The CDR3 is 14 amino acids. The CDR3 here is CASTSPGGGSPLHF. DNA for the CDR3: TGTGCCAGTACCTCGCCAGGGGGCGGTTCACCCCTCCACTTT. Supplemented by reference TRBV19 and TRBJ1-6, the full variable domain reads DGGITQSPKYLFRKEGQNVTLSCEQNLNHDAMYWYRQDPGQGLRLIYYSQIVNDFQKGDIAEGYSVSREKKESFPLTVTSAQKNPTAFYLCASTSPGGGSPLHFGNGTRLTVT.

The chain employs TRBV7-6 and TRBJ2-7; tentatively, D is TRBD1 or TRBD2 (5 bases each). In germline, CDR1 is SGHVS, CDR2 FNYEAQ. This CDR3 comprises 14 residues. V was shortened by 1 base and J by 5 bases, with 12 bases between the two germline ends. The CDR3 here is CASSLGGRGNEQYF. Here the CDR3 DNA reads TGTGCCAGCAGCTTAGGGGGCCGGGGTAACGAGCAGTACTTC.

The chain joins TRBV5-5 to TRBJ1-2; D remains unclear. In germline, CDR1 is SGHKS, CDR2 YYEKEE (reference sequence). The V end was cut by 2 bases, the J end by 7 bases, with 12 bases between. The CDR3 is made up of 13 amino acids. CDR3 in amino acids: CASSLGSSSGYTF. The CDR3 coding sequence is TGTGCCAGCAGCTTAGGTAGTTCAAGTGGCTACACCTTC.

This clonotype occurred a few times. J is TRBJ1-1 and V is TRBV10-3, with TRBD1 identical over 10 bases. The CDR3 runs to 15 residues. V was pared by 4 bases and J by 2 bases, with 4 bases of the junction left unmatched. CDR1 and CDR2 from the germline V gene are ENHRY and SYGVKD. DNA for the CDR3: TGTGCCATCAGTGGGGGGGACAGGGGAAACACTGAAGCTTTCTTT. This translates into CAISGGDRGNTEAFF.

This clonotype appeared a few times. The rearrangement links TRBV11-2 to TRBJ2-7; the D gene is possibly TRBD2 (6 bases). V gave up 5 bases and J gave up 4 bases, with 12 bases separating them. The CDR3 consists of 13 residues. The germline gives CDR1 SGHAT, CDR2 FQNNGV. In DNA, the CDR3 is TGTGCCAGCAGCGCGGGACCTCAATACGAGCAGTACGTC. Protein: CASSAGPQYEQYV.

The rearrangement uses TRBV27 and TRBJ1-1; no reliable D call. CDR1 and CDR2 from the germline V gene are MNHEY and SMNVEV (reference sequence). This CDR3 region has 16 residues. Between the trimmed V and J ends, which lost 4 bases and 1 base, there was a span of 16 bases. The CDR3 sequence: CASSSNILLANTEAFF. CDR3 nucleotides: TGTGCCAGCAGTTCGAATATACTCTTAGCGAACACTGAAGCTTTCTTT.

This rearrangement joins TRBV25-1 to TRBJ1-1, with unresolved D. Germline CDR1 MGHDK, CDR2 SYGVNS. Trimming cost V 2 bases and J 1 base, with 5 bases left between them. CDR3 length: 13 amino acids. CDR3 region: CASSEQRNTEAFF. The CDR3 DNA reads as TGTGCCAGCAGTGAACAAAGGAACACTGAAGCTTTCTTT. Looking up the rest from reference TRBV25-1 and TRBJ1-1 gives the full variable domain: EADIYQTPRYLVIGTGKKITLECSQTMGHDKMYWYQQDPGMELHLIHYSYGVNSTEKGDLSSESTVSRIRTEHFPLTLESARPSHTSQYLCASSEQRNTEAFFGQGTRLTVV.

This clonotype was seen more than once but under ten times. The chain uses TRBV5-1 and TRBJ2-3; tentatively, D is TRBD2 (5 bases). Per the germline V gene, CDR1 is SGHRS and CDR2 is YFSETQ. This CDR3 comprises 13 residues. V was clipped by 4 bases and J by 1 base, with 7 bases between them. CDR3 protein: CASSGGRTDTQYF. The CDR3 DNA is TGCGCCAGCAGCGGAGGACGCACAGATACGCAGTATTTT.

V is TRBV12-3 or TRBV12-4 and J is TRBJ2-4; D gene uncertain. V lost 4 bases and J 0 bases, leaving 10 bases between the germline ends. The CDR3 is made up of 15 amino acids. The CDR3 is CASSSRHIAKNIQYF. The CDR3 nucleotides read TGTGCCAGCAGTTCGAGACATATAGCCAAAAACATTCAGTACTTC.

The chain recombines TRBV5-1 with TRBJ2-5; 7 nucleotides align to TRBD1. Germline-derived CDR1 and CDR2 are SGHRS and YFSETQ. The CDR3 runs to 14 residues. J gave up 3 bases and V 0 bases, and 2 bases lay outside the gene matches. In DNA form, the CDR3 reads TGCGCCAGCAGCTTGGGGGACAGTGAAGAGACCCAGTACTTC. Amino acids: CASSLGDSEETQYF.

The CDR3 loop is CASSLGTSGGGEQFF. CDR3 in DNA: TGTGCCAGCAGCCTAGGGACTAGCGGGGGTGGTGAGCAGTTCTTC. The V and J genes are TRBV7-8 and TRBJ2-1; 14 bases fit TRBD2. This CDR3 is 15 amino acids long. Germline trimming cut 5 bases from V and 9 bases from J; bases unmatched to any gene: 6. Germline assignment: CDR1 SGHVS and CDR2 FQNEAQ. Variable domain in full (rest from reference TRBV7-8 and TRBJ2-1): GAGVSQSPRYKVAKRGQDVALRCDPISGHVSLFWYQQALGQGPEFLTYFQNEAQLDKSGLPSDRFFAERPEGSVSTLKIQRTQQEDSAVYLCASSLGTSGGGEQFFGPGTRLTVL.

The gene calls are TRBV2 and TRBJ2-2; 9 bases match TRBD2. The germline V gene encodes CDR1 SNHLY and CDR2 FYNNEI. The CDR3 length is 16 residues. V was clipped by 3 bases and J by 6 bases; unmatched bases: 8. As DNA, the CDR3 is TGTGCCAGCAGTGATATCAGCGGGGGGTGGGCCGGGGAGCTGTTTTTT. It yields the protein CASSDISGGWAGELFF.

This clonotype occurred a few times. The CDR3 region has the DNA TGTGCCACCAGCAGAGGCCCAGTTGGAAGGGACGAGCAGTACGTC. Its translation: CATSRGPVGRDEQYV. The gene calls are TRBV15 and TRBJ2-7; no clear D gene. V dropped 1 base and J dropped 5 bases, with 15 bases sitting between them. This CDR3 spans 15 amino acids. Germline values: CDR1 LNHNV, CDR2 YYDKDF (reference sequence).

This clonotype was seen more than once but under ten times. The CDR3 DNA reads as TGTGCCAGCAGTTACGGGGGCAGCTACACTGAAGCTTTCTTT. This gives the protein CASSYGGSYTEAFF. The chain uses TRBV6-5 and TRBJ1-1, with D possibly matching TRBD1 (6 bases). The CDR3 consists of 14 residues. V was pared by 2 bases and J by 3 bases, with 10 bases between. CDR1 MNHEY and CDR2 SVGAGI come from the germline V gene.

This clonotype was counted only a few times. The chain employs TRBV5-1 and TRBJ1-2; D gene uncertain. Germline V CDR1 and CDR2: SGHRS, YFSETQ. V was cut by 3 bases and J by 6 bases, with 18 bases left in between. This CDR3 comprises 15 residues. This CDR3 reads CASSSSVRNHNGYTF. The CDR3 nucleotides are TGCGCCAGCAGCTCGAGCGTCCGGAACCACAATGGCTACACCTTC.

By share, this clonotype ranks as medium-sized. The chain joins TRBV18 to TRBJ2-3; 9 bases line up with TRBD1. The germline V gene has CDR1 KGHSH and CDR2 LQKENI. J was trimmed by 0 bases and V by 5 bases; bases with no gene match: 6. The CDR3 runs to 16 residues. The CDR3 DNA reads TGTGCCAGCTCAGCACAGGGGGCGGATAGCACAGATACGCAGTATTTT. Its protein is CASSAQGADSTDTQYF.

CDR3 sequence: CASSPPPGQGGTGELFF. CDR3 bases: TGTGCCAGCAGCCCACCGCCGGGACAGGGAGGAACCGGGGAGCTGTTTTTT. The chain employs TRBV7-9 and TRBJ2-2, with TRBD1 matching over 9 bases. CDR1 and CDR2 from the germline V gene are SEHNR and FQNEAQ (reference sequence). V dropped 5 bases and J dropped 5; count of bases not matched to a gene: 12. The CDR3 totals 17 residues.

The gene calls are TRBV4-3 and TRBJ2-7; the D gene is possibly TRBD2 (5 bases). V lost 0 bases, J lost 0 bases, and 6 bases lay in between. The CDR3 has 14 amino acids. Per the germline V gene, CDR1 is LGHNA and CDR2 is YSLEER. The CDR3 DNA sequence: TGCGCCAGCAGCCAAGATGAGGGCTCCTACGAGCAGTACTTC. Protein sequence: CASSQDEGSYEQYF.

The chain recombines TRBV12-3 or TRBV12-4 with TRBJ1-4; 11 nucleotides align to TRBD1. After removal of 3 bases from V and 7 bases from J, the junction contained 4 bases not matched to a gene. This CDR3 is 15 amino acids long. The CDR3 loop reads CASSLGTGGFEKLFF. The CDR3, as DNA: TGTGCCAGCAGTTTGGGGACAGGGGGATTTGAAAAACTGTTTTTT.

This clonotype was seen ten or more times. This chain links TRBV5-1 with TRBJ2-5; D unresolved. Germline V gene lookup returns CDR1 SGHRS and CDR2 YFSETQ. CDR3 length: 12 amino acids. V gave up 6 bases and J gave up 0 bases, with 6 bases separating them. The CDR3 bases are TGCGCCAGCACTAATTACCAAGAGACCCAGTACTTC. Protein sequence: CASTNYQETQYF. The full variable domain, with the rest looked up from reference TRBV5-1 and TRBJ2-5, is KAGVTQTPRYLIKTRGQQVTLSCSPISGHRSVSWYQQTPGQGLQFLFEYFSETQRNKGNFPGRFSGRQFSNSRSEMNVSTLELGDSALYLCASTNYQETQYFGPGTRLLVL.

This chain links TRBV6-5 with TRBJ2-7, with 9 positions matching TRBD1. The CDR3 sequence is 12 residues long. From germline, CDR1 is MNHEY and CDR2 SVGAGI. With 8 bases clipped from V and 5 bases from J, the junction kept 4 bases outside the gene matches. The CDR3 DNA is TGTGCCAGCGGGGACAGGGCGGACGAGCAGTACTTC. Its protein product is CASGDRADEQYF.

This clonotype was detected a few times. The V and J genes are TRBV7-3 and TRBJ1-2; a weak D match, TRBD1 (6 bases). Trimming shortened V by 5 bases and J by 4 bases, and 14 bases separated the two germline ends. This CDR3 region has 14 residues. CDR1 SGHTA and CDR2 FQGTGA come from the germline V gene. The CDR3 DNA follows: TGTGCCAGCAGCCCCGGGACAAGTCCCTATGGCTACACCTTC. Translating it yields CASSPGTSPYGYTF.

The sample holds many counts of this clonotype. The chain combines TRBV6-4 with TRBJ2-3; 8 nucleotides line up with TRBD2. CDR1 and CDR2 (germline): MRHNA, SNTAGT. V was pared by 3 bases and J by 4 bases, with 6 bases of the junction left unmatched. The CDR3 spans 15 residues. The CDR3 bases are TGTGCCAGCAGTGATGGAGCGGGGGCTTCAGATACGCAGTATTTT. Encoded protein: CASSDGAGASDTQYF.

Many counts were recorded for this clonotype. The genes are TRBV10-3 and TRBJ2-3; 11 bases are a match to TRBD1. The CDR3 runs to 15 residues. Looked up from germline, CDR1 is ENHRY and CDR2 is SYGVKD. The V segment lost 3 bases and the J segment 4 bases; nucleotides outside the gene matches: 3. As DNA, the CDR3 is TGTGCCATCAGTGAAGGGACAGGGGGGGCAGATACGCAGTATTTT. This gives the protein CAISEGTGGADTQYF.

This clonotype occurred a few times. The chain employs TRBV28 and TRBJ2-3; D gene unclear. Trimming removed 9 bases from V and 2 bases from J, with 9 bases in between. From germline, CDR1 is MDHEN and CDR2 SYDVKM. The CDR3 covers 12 residues. The DNA of the CDR3 is TGTGCCAGAGATAGGCCCACAGATACGCAGTATTTT. It is translated as CARDRPTDTQYF. The full variable domain, rest sourced from reference TRBV28 and TRBJ2-3, is DVKVTQSSRYLVKRTGEKVFLECVQDMDHENMFWYRQDPGLGLRLIYFSYDVKMKEKGDIPEGYSVSREKKERFSLILESASTNQTSMYLCARDRPTDTQYFGPGTRLTVL.

The sample holds a few counts of this clonotype. This chain links TRBV4-1 with TRBJ2-7, with TRBD1 identical over 7 bases. This CDR3 comprises 16 residues. Germline V gene sequence: CDR1 MGHRA, CDR2 YSYEKL. V shed 0 bases and J 1 base; nucleotides not matched to a gene: 6. CDR3 DNA: TGCGCCAGCAGCCAAGATCAGGGGGAAGGGTCCTACGAGCAGTACTTC. This translates into CASSQDQGEGSYEQYF.

This clonotype appeared a few times. The rearrangement links TRBV25-1 to TRBJ2-1; D ambiguous. The CDR3 covers 15 residues. CDR1 MGHDK and CDR2 SYGVNS come from the germline V gene. The V end was cut by 7 bases, the J end by 5 bases, with 18 bases between. The CDR3 DNA reads TGTGCCAGCACCGCATATAGGGTAGAAAACAATGAGCAGTTCTTC. This gives the protein CASTAYRVENNEQFF.

The chain combines TRBV19 with TRBJ2-5, with D unclear. Germline V lookup: CDR1 LNHDA, CDR2 SQIVND (reference sequence). V was trimmed by 1 base and J by 0 bases, leaving 6 bases between them. The CDR3 has 14 residues. CDR3 residues: CASSIVGNQETQYF. The DNA of the CDR3 is TGTGCCAGTAGTATAGTAGGCAACCAAGAGACCCAGTACTTC.

This chain uses TRBV19 with TRBJ2-7; D unclear. Germline values: CDR1 LNHDA, CDR2 SQIVND (reference sequence). The CDR3 loop spans 13 amino acids. The V gene lost 6 bases and the J gene lost 4 bases, with 13 bases spanning the gap. In nucleotides, the CDR3 is TGTGCCAGTAGCCCACGGTACGAATACGAGCAGTACTTC. This codes for CASSPRYEYEQYF.